Following are 4 T cell receptor beta chains from one sample sequenced in a study of metastatic and nonmetastatic thyroid tumors. With MiXCR, TCRdb called clones anew from the PCR reads. Of under 95,000 clones in the sample, approximately 9% were seen once. None of the patients had undergone any treatment ahead of thyroid surgery. The sample comprised blood. Receptors originate from a female donor with papillary thyroid cancer or a benign thyroid nodule (not recorded which). Some clones in this sample may be carry-over from other donors' samples.

This clone was seen repeatedly, ten times or more. The rearrangement links TRBV7-6 to TRBJ2-5; D call uncertain. In germline, CDR1 is SGHVS, CDR2 FNYEAQ. V was pared by 2 bases and J by 6 bases, with 7 bases between. This CDR3 contains 12 residues. The CDR3 bases are TGTGCCAGCAGCTTAAACGCGCAGACCCAGTACTTC. Protein: CASSLNAQTQYF.

Of note for this clone: With a much larger clone just one base away, this may be a read error. The chain combines TRBV7-6 with TRBJ2-7, with D uncertain. This CDR3 region has 15 residues. V was shortened by 5 bases and J by 1 base, with 15 bases between the two germline ends. The germline CDR1 and CDR2 sequences are SGHVS and FNYEAQ. CDR3 sequence reads: CASSAETDPSYEQYF. In DNA, the CDR3 is TGTGCCAGCAGCGCCGAGACGGACCCTTCCTACGAGCAGTACTTC.

This clone was observed at least ten times. The CDR3 spells CASSDSSTGELFF. CDR3 DNA sequence: TGTGCCAGCAGTGACTCTAGCACCGGGGAGCTGTTTTTT. The rearrangement uses TRBV6-4 and TRBJ2-2; D unresolved. There are 13 residues in the CDR3. The germline CDR1 and CDR2 sequences are MRHNA and SNTAGT. V was trimmed by 0 bases and J by 4 bases, leaving 3 bases between them.

This clone appeared a few times. The V and J genes are TRBV3-1 and TRBJ2-7, with D tentatively TRBD2 (7 bases). V gave up 3 bases and J gave up 0 bases, with 12 bases separating them. The CDR3 extends over 15 amino acids. Germline-derived CDR1 and CDR2 are LGHDT and YNNKEL (reference sequence). This chain's CDR3 is CASSQGAGDSYEQYF. The DNA for the CDR3 is TGTGCCAGCAGCCAGGGGGCGGGGGACTCCTACGAGCAGTACTTC.